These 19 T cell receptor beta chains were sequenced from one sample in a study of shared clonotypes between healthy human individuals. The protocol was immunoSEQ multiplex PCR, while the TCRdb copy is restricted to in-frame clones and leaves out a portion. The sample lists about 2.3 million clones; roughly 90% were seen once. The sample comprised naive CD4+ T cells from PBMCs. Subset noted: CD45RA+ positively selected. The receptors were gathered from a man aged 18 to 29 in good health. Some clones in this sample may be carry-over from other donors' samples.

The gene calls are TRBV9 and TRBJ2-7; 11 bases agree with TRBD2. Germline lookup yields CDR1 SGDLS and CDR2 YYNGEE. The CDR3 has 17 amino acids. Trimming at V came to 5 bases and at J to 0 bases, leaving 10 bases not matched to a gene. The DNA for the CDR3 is TGTGCCAGCAGTAGGGGGGGACTAGCGGAGAGCTCCTACGAGCAGTACTTC. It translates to CASSRGGLAESSYEQYF. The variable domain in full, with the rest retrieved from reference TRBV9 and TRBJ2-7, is DSGVTQTPKHLITATGQRVTLRCSPRSGDLSVYWYQQSLDQGLQFLIQYYNGEERAKGNILERFSAQQFPDLHSELNLSSLELGDSALYFCASSRGGLAESSYEQYFGPGTRLTVT.

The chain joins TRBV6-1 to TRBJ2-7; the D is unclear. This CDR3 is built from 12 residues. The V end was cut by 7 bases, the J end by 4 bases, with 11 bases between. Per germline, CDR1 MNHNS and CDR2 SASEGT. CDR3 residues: CASTFSTYEQYF. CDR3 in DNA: TGTGCCAGCACCTTCAGTACGTACGAGCAGTACTTC.

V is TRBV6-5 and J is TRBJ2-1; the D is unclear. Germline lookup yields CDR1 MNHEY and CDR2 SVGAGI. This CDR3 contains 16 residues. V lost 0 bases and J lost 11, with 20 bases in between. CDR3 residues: CASSYSRLAVNLKQFF. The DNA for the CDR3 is TGTGCCAGCAGTTACTCGAGGTTGGCCGTAAATCTAAAGCAGTTCTTC.

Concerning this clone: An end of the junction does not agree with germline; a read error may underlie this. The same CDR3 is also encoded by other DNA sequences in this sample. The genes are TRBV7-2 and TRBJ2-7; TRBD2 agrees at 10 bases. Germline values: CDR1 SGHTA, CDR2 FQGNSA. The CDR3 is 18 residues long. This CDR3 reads CASSLVPRLAGSSYEQYF. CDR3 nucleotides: TGTGCCAGCAGCTTGGTCCCTAGACTAGCGGGTAGCTCCTACGAGCAGTATTTC.

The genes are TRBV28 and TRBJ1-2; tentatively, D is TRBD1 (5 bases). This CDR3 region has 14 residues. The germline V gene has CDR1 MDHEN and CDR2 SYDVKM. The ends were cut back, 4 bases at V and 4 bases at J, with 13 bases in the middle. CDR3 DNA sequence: TGTGCCAGCAGTTCGGGGGGGTTGATCTATGGCTACACCTTC. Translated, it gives CASSSGGLIYGYTF.

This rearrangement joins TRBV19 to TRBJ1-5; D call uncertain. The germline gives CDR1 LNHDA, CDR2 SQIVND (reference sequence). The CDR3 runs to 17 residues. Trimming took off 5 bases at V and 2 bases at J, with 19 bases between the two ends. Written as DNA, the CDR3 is TGTGCCAGTAGTGGGTCTGATCTCCCGGGTGGCAATCAGCCCCAGCATTTT. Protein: CASSGSDLPGGNQPQHF. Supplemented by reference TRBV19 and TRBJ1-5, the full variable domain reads DGGITQSPKYLFRKEGQNVTLSCEQNLNHDAMYWYRQDPGQGLRLIYYSQIVNDFQKGDIAEGYSVSREKKESFPLTVTSAQKNPTAFYLCASSGSDLPGGNQPQHFGDGTRLSIL.

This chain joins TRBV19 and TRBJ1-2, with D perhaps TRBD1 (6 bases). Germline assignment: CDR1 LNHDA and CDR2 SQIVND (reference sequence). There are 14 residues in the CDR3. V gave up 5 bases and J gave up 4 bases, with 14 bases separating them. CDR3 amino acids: CASSSGGLLYGYTF. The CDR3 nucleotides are TGTGCCAGTAGTTCGGGGGGCCTTCTCTATGGCTACACCTTC. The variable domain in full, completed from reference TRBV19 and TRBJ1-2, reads DGGITQSPKYLFRKEGQNVTLSCEQNLNHDAMYWYRQDPGQGLRLIYYSQIVNDFQKGDIAEGYSVSREKKESFPLTVTSAQKNPTAFYLCASSSGGLLYGYTFGSGTRLTVV.

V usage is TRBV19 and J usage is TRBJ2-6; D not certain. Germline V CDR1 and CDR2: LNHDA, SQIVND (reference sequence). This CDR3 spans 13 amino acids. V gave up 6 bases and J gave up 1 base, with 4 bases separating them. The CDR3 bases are TGTGCCAGTAGAAATTCTGGGGCCAACGTCCTGACTTTC. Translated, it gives CASRNSGANVLTF.

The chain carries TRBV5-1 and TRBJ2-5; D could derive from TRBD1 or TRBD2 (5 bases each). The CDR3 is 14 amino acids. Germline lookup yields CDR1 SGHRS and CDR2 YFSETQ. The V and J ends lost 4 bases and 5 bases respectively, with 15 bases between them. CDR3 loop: CASSPGWGLETQYF. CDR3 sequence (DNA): TGCGCCAGCAGCCCGGGGTGGGGGTTGGAGACCCAGTACTTC.

CDR3 DNA sequence: TGTGCCAGCACCCCACAGGGTTCACCACAAGATACGCAGTATTTT. It encodes CASTPQGSPQDTQYF. The chain recombines TRBV9 with TRBJ2-3; possibly TRBD1 for D (6 bases). V shed 6 bases and J shed 5 bases, with 19 bases lying between them. Germline CDR1 reads SGDLS; CDR2 reads YYNGEE. The CDR3 covers 15 residues. Complete variable domain (other parts from reference TRBV9 and TRBJ2-3): DSGVTQTPKHLITATGQRVTLRCSPRSGDLSVYWYQQSLDQGLQFLIQYYNGEERAKGNILERFSAQQFPDLHSELNLSSLELGDSALYFCASTPQGSPQDTQYFGPGTRLTVL.

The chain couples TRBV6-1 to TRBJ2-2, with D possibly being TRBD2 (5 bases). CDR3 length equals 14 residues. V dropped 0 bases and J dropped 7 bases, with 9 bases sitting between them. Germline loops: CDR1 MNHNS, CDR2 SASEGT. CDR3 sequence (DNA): TGTGCCAGCAGTGAAGCGACCCGGGGCGGGGAGCTGTTTTTT. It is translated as CASSEATRGGELFF.

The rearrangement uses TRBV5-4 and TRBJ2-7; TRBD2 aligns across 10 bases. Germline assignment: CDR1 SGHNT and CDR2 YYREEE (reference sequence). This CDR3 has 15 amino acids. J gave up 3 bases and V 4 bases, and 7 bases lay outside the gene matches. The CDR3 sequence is CASSPGLAAVYEQYF. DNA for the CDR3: TGTGCCAGCAGCCCCGGACTAGCGGCAGTCTACGAGCAGTACTTC.

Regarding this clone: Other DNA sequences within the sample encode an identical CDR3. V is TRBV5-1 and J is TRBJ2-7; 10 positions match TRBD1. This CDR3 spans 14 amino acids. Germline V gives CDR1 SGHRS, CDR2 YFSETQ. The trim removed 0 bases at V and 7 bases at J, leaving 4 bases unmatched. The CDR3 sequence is CASSLGDRGGEQYF. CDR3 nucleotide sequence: TGCGCCAGCAGCTTGGGGGACAGGGGAGGGGAGCAGTACTTC. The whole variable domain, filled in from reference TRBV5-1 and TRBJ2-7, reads KAGVTQTPRYLIKTRGQQVTLSCSPISGHRSVSWYQQTPGQGLQFLFEYFSETQRNKGNFPGRFSGRQFSNSRSEMNVSTLELGDSALYLCASSLGDRGGEQYFGPGTRLTVT.

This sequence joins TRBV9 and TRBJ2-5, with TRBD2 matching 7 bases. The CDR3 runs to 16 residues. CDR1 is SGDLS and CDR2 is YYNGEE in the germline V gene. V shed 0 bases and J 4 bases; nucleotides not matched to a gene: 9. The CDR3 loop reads CASSVAGGGVAETQYF. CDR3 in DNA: TGTGCCAGCAGCGTAGCCGGTGGGGGGGTTGCAGAGACCCAGTACTTC.

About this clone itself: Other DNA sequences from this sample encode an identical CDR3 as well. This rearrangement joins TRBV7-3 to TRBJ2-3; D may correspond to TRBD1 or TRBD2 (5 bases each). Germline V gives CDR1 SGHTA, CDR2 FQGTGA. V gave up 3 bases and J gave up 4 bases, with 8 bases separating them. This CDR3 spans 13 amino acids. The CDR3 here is CASSLRGADTQYF. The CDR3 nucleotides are TGTGCCAGCAGCTTGCGAGGGGCAGATACGCAGTATTTT.

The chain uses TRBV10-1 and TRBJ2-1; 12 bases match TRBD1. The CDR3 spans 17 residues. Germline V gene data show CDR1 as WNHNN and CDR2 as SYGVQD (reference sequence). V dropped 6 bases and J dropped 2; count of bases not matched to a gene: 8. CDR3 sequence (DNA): TGCGCCAGCAGCGCCCTTGGGACAGGGGGCACCTACAATGAGCAGTTCTTC. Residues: CASSALGTGGTYNEQFF.

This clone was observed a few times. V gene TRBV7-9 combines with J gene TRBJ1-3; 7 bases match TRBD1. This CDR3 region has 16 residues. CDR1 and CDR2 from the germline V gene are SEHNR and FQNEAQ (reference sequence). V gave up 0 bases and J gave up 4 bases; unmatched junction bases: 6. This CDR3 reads CASSLAAVQGGNTIYF. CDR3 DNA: TGTGCCAGCAGCTTAGCGGCCGTACAGGGGGGAAACACCATATATTTT. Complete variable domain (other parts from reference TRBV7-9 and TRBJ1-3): DTGVSQNPRHKITKRGQNVTFRCDPISEHNRLYWYRQTLGQGPEFLTYFQNEAQLEKSRLLSDRFSAERPKGSFSTLEIQRTEQGDSAMYLCASSLAAVQGGNTIYFGEGSWLTVV.

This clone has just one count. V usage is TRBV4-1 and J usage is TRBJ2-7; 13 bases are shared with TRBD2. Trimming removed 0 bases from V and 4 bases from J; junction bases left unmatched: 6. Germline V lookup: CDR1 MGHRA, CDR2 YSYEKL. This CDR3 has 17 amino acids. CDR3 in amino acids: CASSQEGGLAGLYEQYF. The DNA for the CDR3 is TGCGCCAGCAGCCAAGAAGGGGGACTAGCGGGACTTTACGAGCAGTACTTC.

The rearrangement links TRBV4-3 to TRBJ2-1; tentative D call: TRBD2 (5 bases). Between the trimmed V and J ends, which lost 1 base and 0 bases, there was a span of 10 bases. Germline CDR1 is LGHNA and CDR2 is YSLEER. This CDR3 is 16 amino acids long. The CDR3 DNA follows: TGCGCCAGCAGCCAAGTTCCCACTAGCTCCTACAATGAGCAGTTCTTC. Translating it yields CASSQVPTSSYNEQFF.